This T cell receptor (beta chain) was identified in a study of early T cells in non-severe SARS-CoV-2 infection. Study overall: Bulk RNA isolated from unsorted whole blood underwent sequencing; chains were not paired.

Individual cDNA molecules were tagged with unique molecular identifiers. TCRdb used MiXCR to reprocess the 5' RACE reads, holding one entry per CDR3 protein. The sample lists over 45,000 distinct CDR3 sequences, approximately 5.6% seen once, with about 5% in the top ten. With 0 bases removed from V and 5 bases from J, the gap between germline ends came to 13 bases. Germline CDR1 reads MGHRA; CDR2 reads YSYEKL. The CDR3 covers 15 residues. This clonotype has only a few counts. Its specificity is not known. Findings and limits, study-wide: Missing private and CD4 specificities, VDJdb matching favored anti-spike CD8 responses.

The genes are TRBV4-1 and TRBJ2-5, with D hard to call. The sequenced sample consisted of whole blood. The TCR was taken from an adult who was a healthcare worker with PCR-confirmed SARS-CoV-2 infection or an uninfected control (not recorded which). CDR3 coding DNA: TGCGCCAGCAGCCAAGATTGGATCTCGCTGGAGACCCAGTACTTC. Amino acids: CASSQDWISLETQYF.